The subject of this entry is one TCR beta chain. Its target is unknown. The data were obtained in a study of T-cell reconstitution after alpha-beta-depleted transplantation in children. V was pared by 3 bases and J by 8 bases, with 7 bases of the junction left unmatched. The CDR3 length is 13 residues. From germline, CDR1 is SGHRS and CDR2 YFSETQ. Unique molecular identifiers tagged the TCRbeta library. MiXCR, applied by TCRdb to the PCR reads, yields one record per CDR3 protein. Of hundreds of thousands of distinct CDR3 sequences listed, around 14% are singletons. Overall study findings and caveats: There were reportedly several hundred expanded graft clones from which alpha-beta T cells came about two months after transplant. T-cell counts and diversity at one year following transplant were attributed mainly to newly produced T cells. For some patients, TCRbeta diversity was high at day 60 because of recipient T cells and thymic progenitors that survived.

The TCR originated in a girl aged 2-10 years with congenital amegakaryocytic thrombocytopenia, due to receive a stem cell transplant. The sequenced sample was PBMCs, obtained before TCRalphabeta/CD19-depleted stem cell transplant. The rearrangement uses TRBV5-1 and TRBJ1-2, with 7 bases fitting TRBD1. In DNA form, the CDR3 reads TGCGCCAGCAGCTCGACAGGGTTCCAAGGCTACACCTTC. Translating it yields CASSSTGFQGYTF.